These T cell receptor beta chains were read from a single sample in a study of cytomegalovirus exposure and HLA in healthy donors. The assay was immunoSEQ multiplex PCR, and TCRdb's table has in-frame clones only and misses some. The sample contains more than 80,000 clones, 60% to 80% of which appear only once. Sequencing was performed on PBMCs. The receptors derive from a female donor in good health and CMV-seronegative. The CDR3 runs from the conserved cysteine through the conserved F or W. Each record gives: V gene, clone size, D gene, J gene, CDR3 DNA, CDR3 protein. D genes are given only for firm matches. Some rows mark clone size as missing; the rest say once, few, many or name a class of expanded clone.

V: TRBV19; size: -; D: TRBD1; J: TRBJ1-1; DNA: TGTGCCAGTATTCCGACAGGGGGTTTCACTGAAGCTTTCTTT; CDR3: CASIPTGGFTEAFF
V: TRBV9; size: -; D: -; J: TRBJ1-3; DNA: TGTGCCAGCAGCCCCCGGGGGGCATCTGGAAACACCATATATTTT; CDR3: CASSPRGASGNTIYF
V: TRBV4-1; size: once; D: -; J: TRBJ2-1; DNA: TGCGCCAGCAGCCAAGATCTGCTAGTTAGTGAGCAGTTCTTC; CDR3: CASSQDLLVSEQFF
V: TRBV10-1; size: few; D: TRBD1; J: TRBJ2-2; DNA: TGCGCCAGCAGTGGGCGACAGGGAACCGGGGAGCTGTTTTTT; CDR3: CASSGRQGTGELFF
V: TRBV5-1; size: once; D: -; J: TRBJ1-1; DNA: TGCGCCAGCAAGGAGCGGCAGTTTTCCTGCGAAGCTTTCTTT; CDR3: CASKERQFSCEAFF
V: TRBV9; size: -; D: TRBD2; J: TRBJ2-2; DNA: TGTGCCAGCAGCGCGACTAGCGGGATAGGACACGGGGAGCTGTTTTTT; CDR3: CASSATSGIGHGELFF
V: TRBV4-1; size: many; D: TRBD2; J: TRBJ2-1; DNA: TGCGCCAGCAGCCACGCCATTCCGGGACTAGCGAACAATGAGCAGTTCTTC; CDR3: CASSHAIPGLANNEQFF
V: TRBV6-6; size: -; D: TRBD1; J: TRBJ1-1; DNA: TGTGCCAGCAGTTTCCCCCGGGACAGGGTGTATCCTGAAGCTTTCTTT; CDR3: CASSFPRDRVYPEAFF
V: TRBV15; size: -; D: TRBD2; J: TRBJ2-1; DNA: TGTGCCACCAGCAGAGGGGGGTTGCTAGCGGGGTCTATCAATGAGCAGTTCTTC; CDR3: CATSRGGLLAGSINEQFF
V: TRBV2; size: -; D: TRBD2; J: TRBJ2-1; DNA: TGTGCCAGCAGGTTCGGCGGGAGGGCCAACAATGAGCAGTTCTTC; CDR3: CASRFGGRANNEQFF
V: TRBV6-1; size: -; D: TRBD2; J: TRBJ2-5; DNA: TGTGCCAGCAGTGAAGCAGGCCTAGCGGGAGTGGGTGAGACCCAGTACTTC; CDR3: CASSEAGLAGVGETQYF
V: TRBV18; size: -; D: -; J: TRBJ2-7; DNA: TGTGCCAGCTCACCATTTGGTAGTACCTACTACGAGCAGTACTTC; CDR3: CASSPFGSTYYEQYF
V: TRBV9; size: -; D: TRBD2; J: TRBJ2-3; DNA: TGTGCCAGCAGCTCAGGGACTAGCGGGAGTCCCTGGACAGATACGCAGTATTTT; CDR3: CASSSGTSGSPWTDTQYF
V: TRBV6-5; size: -; D: -; J: TRBJ1-5; DNA: TGTGCCAGCAGTTACTCTCATAATCAGCCCCAGCATTTT; CDR3: CASSYSHNQPQHF
V: TRBV9; size: once; D: TRBD2; J: TRBJ2-1; DNA: TGTGCCAGCAGCGTAGGGGGTAGGACTAGCGGATACAATGAGCAGTTCTTC; CDR3: CASSVGGRTSGYNEQFF
V: TRBV4-3; size: medium-sized; D: -; J: TRBJ1-1; DNA: TGCGCCAGCAGCCAAGTAGCGGGAACCATGAACACTGAAGCTTTCTTT; CDR3: CASSQVAGTMNTEAFF
V: TRBV19; size: -; D: TRBD2; J: TRBJ2-5; DNA: TGTGCCAGTAGTAGGCTAGCGGGCAAAGAGACCCAGTACTTC; CDR3: CASSRLAGKETQYF
V: TRBV5-1; size: -; D: -; J: TRBJ2-3; DNA: TGCGCCAGCAGCTTCGGAACAGGGGGGGCAGATACGCAGTATTTT; CDR3: CASSFGTGGADTQYF
V: TRBV28; size: -; D: TRBD2; J: TRBJ2-1; DNA: TGTGCCTCGGCTAGCGGGAGTCGGGAGCAGTTCTTC; CDR3: CASASGSREQFF
V: TRBV2; size: -; D: -; J: TRBJ1-3; DNA: TGTGCCAGCAGTGAGGTCCCACTCCTCTCTGGAAACACCATATATTTT; CDR3: CASSEVPLLSGNTIYF
V: TRBV11-2; size: -; D: -; J: TRBJ1-3; DNA: TGTGCCAGCAGCTCCCAACGAGGTGAACGAAACACCATATATTTT; CDR3: CASSSQRGERNTIYF
V: TRBV6-5; size: few; D: TRBD2; J: TRBJ2-5; DNA: TGTGCCAGCAGCCCCGGGACTAGCGGGCAAGAGACCCAGTACTTC; CDR3: CASSPGTSGQETQYF
V: TRBV5-1; size: -; D: -; J: TRBJ2-3; DNA: TGCGCCAGCAGCTTGGCCGGAGGGCCTAGCACAGATACGCAGTATTTT; CDR3: CASSLAGGPSTDTQYF
V: TRBV7-2; size: -; D: -; J: TRBJ1-5; DNA: TGTGCCAGCAGCCTGATGGGGGCAAGCAATCAGCCCCAGCATTTT; CDR3: CASSLMGASNQPQHF
V: TRBV2; size: once; D: TRBD2; J: TRBJ2-7; DNA: TGTGCCAGTACGTCCCCCCTCTGGGGGGAGGGCCAGAACGAGCAGTACTTC; CDR3: CASTSPLWGEGQNEQYF
V: TRBV6-6; size: -; D: -; J: TRBJ2-3; DNA: TGTGCTTCGGGCGGGGACACAGATACGCAGTATTTT; CDR3: CASGGDTDTQYF
V: TRBV10-3; size: -; D: -; J: TRBJ2-3; DNA: TGTGCCATCAGGAGGGGGGAGGGCGGCACCACAGATACGCAGTATTTT; CDR3: CAIRRGEGGTTDTQYF
V: TRBV20-1; size: -; D: -; J: TRBJ2-1; DNA: TGCAGTGCTATCAGTGAAAATGAGCAGTTCTTC; CDR3: CSAISENEQFF
V: TRBV29-1; size: -; D: TRBD2; J: TRBJ2-7; DNA: TGCAGCGTTGAAGACCGCCTCCCACTAGCGGGAGGAACCTCCTACGAGCAGTACTTC; CDR3: CSVEDRLPLAGGTSYEQYF
V: TRBV15; size: -; D: TRBD1; J: TRBJ1-5; DNA: TGTGCCACCAGCAGAGCGACAGGGTACGGTCAGCCCCAGCATTTT; CDR3: CATSRATGYGQPQHF
V: TRBV4-2; size: -; D: TRBD2; J: TRBJ2-7; DNA: TGTGCCAGCAGCCAGGACGTCCACGGGGTAGCGGGAGGGTACGAGCAGTACTTC; CDR3: CASSQDVHGVAGGYEQYF
V: TRBV18; size: -; D: -; J: TRBJ1-1; DNA: TGTGCCAGCTCAGAGGGTCCGGACACTGAAGCTTTCTTT; CDR3: CASSEGPDTEAFF
V: TRBV28; size: -; D: -; J: TRBJ2-1; DNA: TGTGCCAGCAGTTTAGGGCGTACTTACAATGAGCAGTTCTTC; CDR3: CASSLGRTYNEQFF
V: TRBV4-2; size: -; D: TRBD1; J: TRBJ1-1; DNA: TGTGCCAGCAGCCACCTCGGGACAGGGTCTTTGAACACTGAAGCTTTCTTT; CDR3: CASSHLGTGSLNTEAFF
V: TRBV7-2; size: -; D: TRBD2; J: TRBJ2-1; DNA: TGTGCCAGCAGCATCCCTAGCGGGAGCTTGGTTGAGCAGTTCTTC; CDR3: CASSIPSGSLVEQFF
V: TRBV2; size: -; D: -; J: TRBJ2-7; DNA: TGTGCCAGCAGTGCCATCGGCGGCTACGAGCAGTACTTC; CDR3: CASSAIGGYEQYF
V: TRBV5-4; size: -; D: -; J: TRBJ1-1; DNA: TGTGCCAGCAGCTCCGTCGCGGGGTTAACTGAAGCTTTCTTT; CDR3: CASSSVAGLTEAFF
V: TRBV5-1; size: -; D: TRBD2; J: TRBJ2-7; DNA: TGCGCCAGCACTTTGGGGGGGAGGGAGTCCGACGAGCAGTACTTC; CDR3: CASTLGGRESDEQYF
V: TRBV10-2; size: -; D: -; J: TRBJ1-1; DNA: TGCGCCAGCAACGGACATTTGAACACTGAAGCTTTCTTT; CDR3: CASNGHLNTEAFF
V: TRBV10-2; size: -; D: TRBD1; J: TRBJ1-5; DNA: TGCGCCAGCAGTCTCATCGGGACAGGTGCCCGCAATCAGCCCCAGCATTTT; CDR3: CASSLIGTGARNQPQHF
V: TRBV28; size: -; D: -; J: TRBJ2-7; DNA: TGTGCCAGCAGTATGGGGGCGATCCGGTACTTC; CDR3: CASSMGAIRYF
V: TRBV5-5; size: few; D: -; J: TRBJ2-2; DNA: TGTGCCAGCAGCCATCAAGCCCCCGGGGAGCTGTTTTTT; CDR3: CASSHQAPGELFF
V: TRBV6-1; size: -; D: TRBD1; J: TRBJ1-5; DNA: TGTGCCAGCAGTGTTCGACAGGGTGGCAATCAGCCCCAGCATTTT; CDR3: CASSVRQGGNQPQHF